A selection of T cell receptor beta chains follows, all from one sample in a study of blood T cell repertoires in COVID-19. Libraries were prepared by immunoSEQ multiplex PCR; TCRdb keeps only in-frame clonotypes and omits some of them. The table lists 330,000 or so clones, around 87% of them singletons, with around 1.9% in the top ten. The specimen was PBMCs or T cells enriched from blood (not recorded which). The receptors were sampled from a man aged 40-49 years in a cohort exposed to, infected with or recovered from COVID-19 (not recorded which). CDR3s include the opening cysteine and the closing phenylalanine or tryptophan. Each record gives: CDR3 protein, CDR3 DNA, V gene, J gene, clone size, D gene. D genes are given only for firm matches. Rows give clone size only sometimes, using once, few, many, or a class for an expanded clone.

CDR3aa: CASSPDRDTGELFF
CDR3nt: TGTGCCAGCAGTCCCGACAGGGACACCGGGGAGCTGTTTTTT
v_gene: TRBV3-1/TRBV3-2
j_gene: TRBJ2-2
abundance: once
d_gene: TRBD1

CDR3aa: CASSFLRPISGRNTGELFF
CDR3nt: TGTGCCAGCAGCTTCTTACGCCCGATTAGCGGTCGGAACACCGGGGAGCTGTTTTTT
v_gene: TRBV13
j_gene: TRBJ2-2
abundance: NA
d_gene: NA

CDR3aa: CASNRGGETQYF
CDR3nt: TGTGCCAGCAACCGAGGGGGCGAGACCCAGTACTTC
v_gene: TRBV28
j_gene: TRBJ2-5
abundance: NA
d_gene: TRBD1

CDR3aa: CASSPRTSGIGEQFF
CDR3nt: TGTGCCAGCAGCCCGAGGACTAGCGGGATTGGTGAGCAGTTCTTC
v_gene: TRBV11-2
j_gene: TRBJ2-1
abundance: NA
d_gene: TRBD2

CDR3aa: CASSQVSAGSYNEQFF
CDR3nt: TGTGCCAGCAGCCAAGTATCAGCGGGCTCCTACAATGAGCAGTTCTTC
v_gene: TRBV14
j_gene: TRBJ2-1
abundance: NA
d_gene: NA

CDR3aa: CASSRGQGDRGYTF
CDR3nt: TGTGCCAGCAGCCGGGGACAGGGGGATCGTGGCTACACCTTC
v_gene: TRBV7-9
j_gene: TRBJ1-2
abundance: NA
d_gene: TRBD1

CDR3aa: CSVDGTSGSQTNYEQYF
CDR3nt: TGCAGCGTTGACGGGACTAGCGGGAGTCAGACCAACTACGAGCAGTACTTC
v_gene: TRBV29-1
j_gene: TRBJ2-7
abundance: NA
d_gene: TRBD2

CDR3aa: CASSHRGLVAGELFF
CDR3nt: TGTGCCAGCAGCCACAGGGGGCTAGTAGCCGGGGAGCTGTTTTTT
v_gene: TRBV28
j_gene: TRBJ2-2
abundance: NA
d_gene: TRBD1

CDR3aa: CASSLTGLAVHTGELFF
CDR3nt: TGTGCCAGCAGCTTAACGGGACTAGCGGTTCACACCGGGGAGCTGTTTTTT
v_gene: TRBV9
j_gene: TRBJ2-2
abundance: NA
d_gene: TRBD2

CDR3aa: CASSTRLTSSYNEQFF
CDR3nt: TGTGCCAGCAGTACCCGACTAACAAGCTCCTACAATGAGCAGTTCTTC
v_gene: TRBV27
j_gene: TRBJ2-1
abundance: NA
d_gene: NA

CDR3aa: CASSLGTGSSGNTIYF
CDR3nt: TGTGCCAGCAGCTTGGGGACCGGGAGCTCTGGAAACACCATATATTTT
v_gene: TRBV5-6
j_gene: TRBJ1-3
abundance: NA
d_gene: NA

CDR3aa: CASRSDRDLSYEQYF
CDR3nt: TGCGCCAGCAGATCGGACAGGGACCTTTCCTACGAGCAGTACTTC
v_gene: TRBV4-1
j_gene: TRBJ2-7
abundance: NA
d_gene: TRBD1

CDR3aa: CASSLDRGTGNTIYF
CDR3nt: TGTGCCAGCAGCTTGGACAGGGGGACCGGAAACACCATATATTTT
v_gene: TRBV5-5
j_gene: TRBJ1-3
abundance: NA
d_gene: TRBD1

CDR3aa: CASSYPQGARNTEAFF
CDR3nt: TGTGCCAGCAGTTACCCCCAGGGGGCGAGGAACACTGAAGCTTTCTTT
v_gene: TRBV6-2/TRBV6-3
j_gene: TRBJ1-1
abundance: NA
d_gene: TRBD1

CDR3aa: CASSPARGGSDTQYF
CDR3nt: TGTGCCAGCTCACCCGCGCGGGGGGGTTCCGATACGCAGTATTTT
v_gene: TRBV18
j_gene: TRBJ2-3
abundance: NA
d_gene: TRBD2

CDR3aa: CASSSTGGAGLGGELFF
CDR3nt: TGTGCCAGCAGCTCAACAGGGGGCGCAGGATTGGGCGGGGAGCTGTTTTTT
v_gene: TRBV7-3
j_gene: TRBJ2-2
abundance: once
d_gene: TRBD1

CDR3aa: CASSRIAGAARNTEAFF
CDR3nt: TGTGCCAGCAGTCGAATCGCAGGGGCGGCCAGGAACACTGAAGCTTTCTTT
v_gene: TRBV6-6
j_gene: TRBJ1-1
abundance: NA
d_gene: NA

CDR3aa: CASSLSLASGANVLTF
CDR3nt: TGCGCCAGCAGCTTGTCGTTGGCCTCTGGGGCCAACGTCCTGACTTTC
v_gene: TRBV5-1
j_gene: TRBJ2-6
abundance: NA
d_gene: NA

CDR3aa: CASSPRGPNYGYTF
CDR3nt: TGTGCCAGCAGCCCCAGGGGGCCCAACTATGGCTACACCTTC
v_gene: TRBV11-2
j_gene: TRBJ1-2
abundance: NA
d_gene: TRBD1

CDR3aa: CASSLLAFTYEQYF
CDR3nt: TGTGCCAGTAGTCTACTAGCCTTTACCTACGAGCAGTACTTC
v_gene: TRBV19
j_gene: TRBJ2-7
abundance: NA
d_gene: NA

CDR3aa: CAWTNPGGHIGNTIYF
CDR3nt: TGTGCCTGGACGAACCCAGGGGGCCATATAGGAAACACCATATATTTT
v_gene: TRBV30
j_gene: TRBJ1-3
abundance: NA
d_gene: TRBD1

CDR3aa: CASSMRPLTGANVLTF
CDR3nt: TGTGCCAGTAGTATGCGTCCCCTTACTGGGGCCAACGTCCTGACTTTC
v_gene: TRBV19
j_gene: TRBJ2-6
abundance: NA
d_gene: NA

CDR3aa: CASSPRGGSNEQYF
CDR3nt: TGTGCCAGCAGCCCCAGAGGCGGGAGCAACGAGCAGTACTTC
v_gene: TRBV9
j_gene: TRBJ2-7
abundance: NA
d_gene: TRBD2

CDR3aa: CASSQFMNTEAFF
CDR3nt: TGTGCCAGCAGCCAGTTCATGAACACTGAAGCTTTCTTT
v_gene: TRBV14
j_gene: TRBJ1-1
abundance: NA
d_gene: NA

CDR3aa: CASRLRLASSGELFF
CDR3nt: TGTGCCAGCAGATTGAGACTAGCTTCCTCCGGGGAGCTGTTTTTT
v_gene: TRBV27
j_gene: TRBJ2-2
abundance: few
d_gene: TRBD2

CDR3aa: CASSLGLAGRTDTQYF
CDR3nt: TGTGCCAGCAGCTTGGGACTAGCGGGTAGAACAGATACGCAGTATTTT
v_gene: TRBV7-9
j_gene: TRBJ2-3
abundance: NA
d_gene: TRBD2

CDR3aa: CASSKSGRPSPYEQYF
CDR3nt: TGTGCCAGCAGCAAAAGCGGGAGGCCCTCCCCCTACGAGCAGTACTTC
v_gene: TRBV7-2
j_gene: TRBJ2-7
abundance: NA
d_gene: TRBD2